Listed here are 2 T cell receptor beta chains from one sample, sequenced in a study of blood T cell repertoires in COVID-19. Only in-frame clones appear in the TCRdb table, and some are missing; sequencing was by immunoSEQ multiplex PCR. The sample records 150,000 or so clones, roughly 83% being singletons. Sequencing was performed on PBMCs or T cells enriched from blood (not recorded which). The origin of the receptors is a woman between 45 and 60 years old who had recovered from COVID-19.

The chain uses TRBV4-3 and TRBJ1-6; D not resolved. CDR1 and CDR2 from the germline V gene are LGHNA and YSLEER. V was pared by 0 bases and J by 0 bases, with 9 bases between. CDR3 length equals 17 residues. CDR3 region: CASSQDLVSSYNSPLHF. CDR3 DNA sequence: TGCGCCAGCAGCCAAGATTTGGTCAGCTCCTATAATTCACCCCTCCACTTT.

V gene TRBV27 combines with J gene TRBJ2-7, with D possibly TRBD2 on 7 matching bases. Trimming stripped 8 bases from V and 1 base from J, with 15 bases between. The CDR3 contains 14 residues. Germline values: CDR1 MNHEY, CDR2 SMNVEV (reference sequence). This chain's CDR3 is CASLRGGPSYEQYV. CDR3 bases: TGTGCCAGCCTTAGGGGGGGGCCATCCTACGAGCAGTACGTC.